A single sample is the source of the 32 T cell receptor beta chains below, sequenced in a study of OX40 agonist ivuxolimab in advanced cancers. Measured with immunoSEQ multiplex PCR; TCRdb has only the in-frame clones, and not every one. The data contain about 110,000 clones, 91% of them singletons. Here the sequenced sample was CD4+ or CD8+ T cells sorted from blood, taken in a trial of the OX40 agonist ivuxolimab. The receptors come from an adult with an advanced solid tumor such as melanoma, head and neck, liver or kidney cancer.

The V gene is TRBV5-1, the J gene TRBJ2-7; 8 nucleotides match TRBD1. The CDR3 has 17 amino acids. Germline loops: CDR1 SGHRS, CDR2 YFSETQ. Trimming took 2 bases from V and 2 from J; bases not matched to a gene: 12. CDR3 in DNA: TGCGCCAGCAGCTTTCTCTTCCGGGACAGGTTCCCCTACGAGCAGTACTTC. Encoded protein: CASSFLFRDRFPYEQYF.

This chain uses TRBV19 with TRBJ1-2; D not resolved. Per the germline V gene, CDR1 is LNHDA and CDR2 is SQIVND (reference sequence). The CDR3 length is 11 residues. Trimming took 5 bases from V and 5 from J, leaving 6 bases between them. The CDR3: CASSRGYGYTF. The CDR3 bases are TGTGCCAGTAGTCGGGGATATGGCTACACCTTC.

This clone has a single count. V usage is TRBV11-2 and J usage is TRBJ1-5; TRBD1 might be the D (5 bases). This CDR3 is 15 amino acids long. The germline V gene has CDR1 SGHAT and CDR2 FQNNGV. Trimming removed 1 base from V and 0 bases from J, with 7 bases in between. CDR3 coding DNA: TGTGCCAGCAGCTTAGCCGGACATAGCAATCAGCCCCAGCATTTT. Amino acid sequence: CASSLAGHSNQPQHF.

The chain uses TRBV29-1 and TRBJ1-2; D ambiguous. This CDR3 has 15 residues. Trimming removed 0 bases from V and 0 bases from J, with 11 bases in between. Per germline, CDR1 SQVTM and CDR2 ANQGSEA. The CDR3 loop is CSVEDRNLPNYGYTF. The DNA of the CDR3 is TGCAGCGTTGAAGATCGGAATCTACCTAACTATGGCTACACCTTC.

The rearrangement uses TRBV28 and TRBJ1-5, with a possible D match to TRBD1 (5 bases). From germline, CDR1 is MDHEN and CDR2 SYDVKM. Trimming shortened V by 7 bases and J by 6 bases, and 10 bases separated the two germline ends. This CDR3 spans 12 amino acids. CDR3 sequence (DNA): TGTGCCAGCACCGGGGGGATTCAGCCCCAGCATTTT. Amino acid sequence: CASTGGIQPQHF.

The chain couples TRBV19 to TRBJ1-4; the match to TRBD1 covers 8 bases. Trimming removed 5 bases from V and 8 bases from J; junction bases left unmatched: 10. This CDR3 spans 15 amino acids. Germline V gives CDR1 LNHDA, CDR2 SQIVND (reference sequence). The CDR3 loop reads CASSGLQGVREKLFF. DNA of the CDR3: TGTGCCAGTAGTGGTTTACAGGGGGTGCGGGAAAAACTGTTTTTT.

The chain carries TRBV4-2 and TRBJ2-7; 8 bases align to TRBD1. Germline V gene sequence: CDR1 LGHNA, CDR2 YNFKEQ. The CDR3 totals 15 residues. V lost 4 bases, J lost 4 bases, and 9 bases stayed unmatched. The chain's CDR3 is CASSLTGTGSYEQYF. The CDR3 DNA follows: TGTGCCAGCAGCCTAACCGGGACAGGATCATACGAGCAGTACTTC.

The V gene is TRBV7-2, the J gene TRBJ1-2; no definite D call. Germline V CDR1 and CDR2: SGHTA, FQGNSA. V was trimmed by 5 bases and J by 1 base, leaving 14 bases between them. This CDR3 contains 15 residues. The CDR3 region is CASSPSSSFNYGYTF. Here the CDR3 DNA reads TGTGCCAGCAGCCCTTCGTCGTCCTTTAACTATGGCTACACCTTC.

This sequence joins TRBV19 and TRBJ1-2; D unresolved. The ends were cut back, 1 base at V and 3 bases at J, with 9 bases in the middle. Germline V gives CDR1 LNHDA, CDR2 SQIVND (reference sequence). The CDR3 sequence is 14 residues long. CDR3 protein: CASSIVTSDYGYTF. The DNA for the CDR3 is TGTGCCAGTAGTATAGTAACTTCTGACTATGGCTACACCTTC. The full variable domain, rest sourced from reference TRBV19 and TRBJ1-2, is DGGITQSPKYLFRKEGQNVTLSCEQNLNHDAMYWYRQDPGQGLRLIYYSQIVNDFQKGDIAEGYSVSREKKESFPLTVTSAQKNPTAFYLCASSIVTSDYGYTFGSGTRLTVV.

This chain links TRBV19 with TRBJ1-4; TRBD1 matches at 7 bases. Germline CDR1 LNHDA, CDR2 SQIVND (reference sequence). The CDR3 spans 15 residues. V lost 6 bases and J lost 7; bases outside the gene matches: 11. The DNA for the CDR3 is TGTGCCAGTAGGGTTAGACAGGGTAAAGTTGAAAAACTGTTTTTT. It codes for CASRVRQGKVEKLFF.

This clone appeared a few times. V is TRBV27 and J is TRBJ2-1; possible D gene TRBD2, 6 bases. The CDR3 loop spans 15 amino acids. V dropped 7 bases and J dropped 0 bases, with 13 bases sitting between them. Germline-derived CDR1 and CDR2 are MNHEY and SMNVEV (reference sequence). The CDR3 loop reads CASKQTGVSYNEQFF. CDR3 DNA sequence: TGTGCCAGCAAGCAGACGGGGGTCTCCTACAATGAGCAGTTCTTC.

The V call is TRBV6-6, the J call TRBJ1-2, with D possibly matching TRBD1 (6 bases). Germline CDR1 reads MNHNY; CDR2 reads SVGAGI (reference sequence). V lost 4 bases, J lost 3 bases, and 9 bases lay in between. This CDR3 contains 13 residues. CDR3 nucleotide sequence: TGTGCCAGCAGTTCCGCAGGGGACTATGGCTACACCTTC. Residues: CASSSAGDYGYTF.

The chain joins TRBV10-3 to TRBJ1-5, with D perhaps TRBD1 (5 bases). The CDR3 has 13 amino acids. The germline gives CDR1 ENHRY, CDR2 SYGVKD. V gave up 9 bases and J gave up 4 bases, with 13 bases separating them. CDR3 in amino acids: CAINGAVNQPQHF. The CDR3 bases are TGTGCCATAAACGGGGCGGTTAATCAGCCCCAGCATTTT.

This chain uses TRBV18 with TRBJ2-1; 7 bases are shared with TRBD1. V dropped 2 bases and J dropped 8; count of bases not matched to a gene: 6. Germline V gene sequence: CDR1 KGHSH, CDR2 LQKENI. The CDR3 contains 14 residues. The CDR3 region is CASSPRQGSDEQFF. Written as DNA, the CDR3 is TGTGCCAGCTCACCAAGACAGGGTAGCGATGAGCAGTTCTTC.

This chain joins TRBV13 and TRBJ2-3, with D perhaps given as TRBD1 or TRBD2 (7 bases each). The CDR3 length is 18 residues. Trimming cost V 5 bases and J 4 bases, with 25 bases left between them. Germline V gene lookup returns CDR1 PRHDT and CDR2 FYEKMQ (reference sequence). The DNA for the CDR3 is TGTGCCAGCAGCGCACCACAGGGGCGGGAGTTTCTGGCAGATACGCAGTATTTT. This gives the protein CASSAPQGREFLADTQYF.

The chain has TRBV4-1 and TRBJ2-3; the match to TRBD2 covers 12 bases. This CDR3 contains 17 residues. Looked up from germline, CDR1 is MGHRA and CDR2 is YSYEKL. J lost 2 bases, V lost 3 bases, and 6 bases had no gene match. The CDR3 bases are TGCGCCAGCAGCCACCGACTAGCGGGGGATCCCACAGATACGCAGTATTTT. This sequence encodes CASSHRLAGDPTDTQYF.

V is TRBV16 and J is TRBJ1-5; TRBD1 aligns across 7 bases. Germline V lookup: CDR1 KGHSY, CDR2 FQNENV. The CDR3 runs 17 residues. V lost 0 bases to trimming and J lost 0 bases; unmatched junction nucleotides: 5. CDR3 bases: TGTGCCAGCAGCCAATCGGGAGGGGGCGATAGCAATCAGCCCCAGCATTTT. Residues: CASSQSGGGDSNQPQHF.

The chain recombines TRBV6-4 with TRBJ2-5; either TRBD1 or TRBD2 may supply D (5 bases each). V lost 6 bases, J lost 5 bases, and 22 bases lay in between. The length of the CDR3 is 16 residues. Per germline, CDR1 MRHNA and CDR2 SNTAGT. DNA of the CDR3: TGTGCCAGCAGCGCCCTTACCGGGACCCGCCGGGAGACCCAGTACTTC. Translation gives CASSALTGTRRETQYF.

The rearrangement joins TRBV6-1 to TRBJ1-2; 8 bases are shared with TRBD1. V was clipped by 4 bases and J by 8 bases; unmatched bases: 3. Looked up from germline, CDR1 is MNHNS and CDR2 is SASEGT. The length of the CDR3 is 12 residues. The CDR3 DNA sequence: TGTGCCAGCAGTGGACAGGGGACAGGCTACACCTTC. Translation: CASSGQGTGYTF.

This chain uses TRBV19 with TRBJ2-2, with 7 nucleotides matching TRBD1. Germline loops: CDR1 LNHDA, CDR2 SQIVND (reference sequence). V gave up 7 bases and J gave up 2 bases; unmatched junction bases: 10. CDR3 size: 16 residues. Written as DNA, the CDR3 is TGTGCCAGTAAGCTATGGGGACAGCTTAACACCGGGGAGCTGTTTTTT. This encodes CASKLWGQLNTGELFF.

J is TRBJ1-2 and V is TRBV28, with D tentatively TRBD1 (6 bases). Germline V gene data show CDR1 as MDHEN and CDR2 as SYDVKM. V was clipped by 1 base and J by 4 bases, with 13 bases between them. The CDR3 is 15 amino acids. In nucleotides, the CDR3 is TGTGCCAGCAGTTTATTGGGGGGCGAGGTCTATGGCTACACCTTC. Protein: CASSLLGGEVYGYTF.

The CDR3 DNA follows: TGTGCCAGTAGTATCACCAGCCCTAACAATGAGCAGTTCTTC. It specifies CASSITSPNNEQFF. The chain uses TRBV19 and TRBJ2-1; D not resolved. The CDR3 consists of 14 residues. V lost 3 bases and J lost 5, with 11 bases in between. Per the germline V gene, CDR1 is LNHDA and CDR2 is SQIVND (reference sequence).

The rearrangement joins TRBV4-1 to TRBJ2-1, with TRBD2 identical over 7 bases. Germline lookup yields CDR1 MGHRA and CDR2 YSYEKL. The CDR3 loop spans 15 amino acids. V lost 1 base, J lost 6 bases, and 6 bases stayed unmatched. This chain's CDR3 is CASSQVGRERNEQFF. In DNA form, the CDR3 reads TGCGCCAGCAGCCAAGTAGGGCGGGAGCGCAATGAGCAGTTCTTC.

This chain connects TRBV25-1 to TRBJ2-2; 10 bases are shared with TRBD2. V shed 2 bases and J 3 bases; nucleotides not matched to a gene: 0. Germline lookup yields CDR1 MGHDK and CDR2 SYGVNS. The CDR3 sequence is 15 residues long. The CDR3 reads CASSELAGDTGELFF. As DNA, the CDR3 is TGTGCCAGCAGTGAACTAGCGGGAGACACCGGGGAGCTGTTTTTT.

The chain carries TRBV28 and TRBJ2-7; D may be TRBD1 (8 bases). This CDR3 region has 15 residues. V was cut by 6 bases and J by 4 bases, with 19 bases left in between. Looked up from germline, CDR1 is MDHEN and CDR2 is SYDVKM. In DNA, the CDR3 is TGTGCCAGCAGGCCGGGACAGGCGGGGGCTTACGAGCAGTACTTC. It encodes CASRPGQAGAYEQYF.

The CDR3 nucleotides read TGTGCCAGCAGCTTGGGACCCAGAATGAACACTGAAGCTTTCTTT. Encoded protein: CASSLGPRMNTEAFF. This rearrangement joins TRBV5-8 to TRBJ1-1; no firm D call. V was shortened by 0 bases and J by 0 bases, with 9 bases between the two germline ends. The CDR3 extends over 15 amino acids. Germline-derived CDR1 and CDR2 are SGHTS and YDEGEE. Filled out from reference TRBV5-8 and TRBJ1-1, the complete variable domain reads EAGVTQSPTHLIKTRGQQATLRCSPISGHTSVYWYQQALGLGLQFLLWYDEGEERNRGNFPPRFSGRQFPNYSSELNVNALELEDSALYLCASSLGPRMNTEAFFGQGTRLTVV.

The V gene is TRBV25-1, the J gene TRBJ1-1; D unclear. With 4 bases removed from V and 1 base from J, the gap between germline ends came to 7 bases. Per germline, CDR1 MGHDK and CDR2 SYGVNS. The CDR3 is 13 residues long. CDR3 nucleotides: TGTGCCAGCAGTGCAAATCAGAACACTGAAGCTTTCTTT. It is translated as CASSANQNTEAFF.

The V gene is TRBV6-6, the J gene TRBJ2-5; possibly TRBD2 for D (6 bases). The J call is doubtful: the DNA matches TRBJ2-7 better. The CDR3 is 16 amino acids. Germline values: CDR1 MNHNY, CDR2 SVGAGI (reference sequence). CDR3 region: CASSYSRGKGSYEQYF. For the CDR3, the DNA is TGTGCCAGCAGTTACTCGCGCGGGAAAGGGTCCTACGAGCAGTACTTC.

The V gene is TRBV5-1, the J gene TRBJ2-2, with 8 positions matching TRBD1. The CDR3 runs 13 residues. V dropped 0 bases and J dropped 14; count of bases not matched to a gene: 6. Germline lookup yields CDR1 SGHRS and CDR2 YFSETQ. As DNA, the CDR3 is TGCGCCAGCAGCTTGGCGGTCGGACAGGGCCTGTTTTTT. This codes for CASSLAVGQGLFF.

The rearrangement joins TRBV28 to TRBJ2-7; D perhaps matches TRBD2 (6 bases). From germline, CDR1 is MDHEN and CDR2 SYDVKM. The CDR3 runs to 14 residues. Trimming removed 7 bases at V and 3 bases at J, with 16 bases between. In DNA, the CDR3 is TGTGCCAGCACCCGGGACTTGAGCATCTACGAGCAGTACTTC. This encodes CASTRDLSIYEQYF.

This rearrangement joins TRBV19 to TRBJ2-5; the D gene is possibly TRBD1 (6 bases). The CDR3 totals 16 residues. V was shortened by 3 bases and J by 1 base, with 15 bases between the two germline ends. Per the germline V gene, CDR1 is LNHDA and CDR2 is SQIVND (reference sequence). CDR3 in DNA: TGTGCCAGTAGTATTGATTATCAAGGGGGCCAAGAGACCCAGTACTTC. Its protein is CASSIDYQGGQETQYF.

This chain links TRBV18 with TRBJ2-3; 8 bases are a match to TRBD1. CDR1 KGHSH and CDR2 LQKENI come from the germline V gene. This CDR3 contains 15 residues. J gave up 4 bases and V 5 bases, and 8 bases lay outside the gene matches. In DNA, the CDR3 is TGTGCCAGCTCATTGCAGGGGGCGCAGGCAGATACGCAGTATTTT. Protein sequence: CASSLQGAQADTQYF.